This T cell receptor beta chain came from a study of blood T cell repertoires in COVID-19. Authors' data handling: Reference gene primer amplification yielded estimated nucleated cell counts. Data came from immunoSEQ multiplex PCR; TCRdb stores just in-frame clones and leaves some out. That table supplies the V and J calls and clone size; D and trimming were determined from the DNA. The table records 15,000 to 20,000 clones, just over 85% of them present only once. This CDR3 contains 14 residues. Trimming shortened V by 6 bases and J by 2 bases, and 14 bases separated the two germline ends. Germline CDR1 reads SNHLY; CDR2 reads FYNNEI.

The chain joins TRBV2 to TRBJ2-7; perhaps TRBD1 as D (5 bases). This clonotype was sampled from a human donor in a cohort sampled during active COVID-19. The specimen sequenced was peripheral blood. DNA for the CDR3: TGTGCCAGCAGCCAAGGGGCAGGGACCTACGAGCAGTACTTC. It specifies CASSQGAGTYEQYF.